This T cell receptor beta chain was profiled in a study of PD-1 blockade in classical Hodgkin lymphoma. Time point of the sample: cycle 4 day 1 (C4D1), after 6 weeks of nivolumab. Relapse was seen in all patients after autologous stem cell transplantation, and brentuximab vedotin exposure was variable. Libraries were prepared by immunoSEQ multiplex PCR; TCRdb keeps only in-frame clonotypes and omits some of them. The sample shows about 22,000 clones, about 68% of them seen only once. This CDR3 is 13 amino acids long. After removal of 3 bases from V and 4 bases from J, the junction contained 2 bases not matched to a gene. Germline V gene lookup returns CDR1 SGHDT and CDR2 YYEEEE.

This specimen consisted of peripheral blood mononuclear cells (PBMCs), obtained before the fourth cycle of nivolumab. The receptor was derived from a human donor with classical Hodgkin lymphoma. V gene TRBV5-6 combines with J gene TRBJ2-5; 8 nucleotides line up with TRBD1. The CDR3 DNA follows: TGTGCCAGCAGCTACGGACAGGGAGAGACCCAGTACTTC. This sequence encodes CASSYGQGETQYF.